The next 6 T cell receptor beta chains were all read from a single sample in a study of cytotoxic CD8 clonotypes in ibrutinib-treated CLL. Clones were sequenced by immunoSEQ multiplex PCR, and TCRdb holds only the in-frame ones, with some missing. The profile covers about 200,000 clones, with around 72% appearing a single time and roughly 13% taken by the ten largest. The sequencing used PBMCs, collected after 24 months of ibrutinib treatment. The origin of the receptors is a human donor with chronic lymphocytic leukemia.

V and J are TRBV29-1 and TRBJ2-5; D unresolved. Trimming cost V 4 bases and J 9 bases, with 6 bases left between them. CDR1 is SQVTM, CDR2 ANQGSEA, per germline. This CDR3 comprises 9 residues. CDR3 loop: CSVGPSQYF. In nucleotides, the CDR3 is TGCAGCGTTGGCCCCTCCCAGTACTTC.

This clone turned up a few times. The rearrangement joins TRBV5-1 to TRBJ2-7; 13 positions match TRBD2. CDR1 SGHRS and CDR2 YFSETQ come from the germline V gene. Trimming took 3 bases from V and 5 from J; bases not matched to a gene: 8. The CDR3 is made up of 16 amino acids. The CDR3 sequence is CASSSTTSGRIDEQYF. In DNA, the CDR3 is TGCGCCAGCAGCTCAACGACTAGCGGGAGGATCGACGAGCAGTACTTC.

Here the CDR3 reads CASSAGGIYGYTF. DNA of the CDR3: TGTGCCAGCAGTGCGGGAGGAATCTATGGCTACACCTTC. The chain employs TRBV25-1 and TRBJ1-2; unclear D gene. The germline CDR1 and CDR2 sequences are MGHDK and SYGVNS. CDR3 length: 13 amino acids. V shed 4 bases and J shed 4 bases, with 10 bases lying between them.

This clone was seen a few times. The junction and the germline gene differ at one end; a read error may be behind it. The CDR3 reads CASSVREGDEQFF. CDR3 coding DNA: TGTGCCAGTAGTGTACGGGAGGGAGATGAGCAGTTCTTC. V gene TRBV6-4 combines with J gene TRBJ2-1; 8 positions agree with TRBD2. The CDR3 has 13 amino acids. Germline loops: CDR1 MRHNA, CDR2 SNTAGT.

The chain links TRBV11-1 to TRBJ2-3, with 9 bases lining up with TRBD2. Germline lookup yields CDR1 SGHAT and CDR2 FQDESV (reference sequence). Losses at the gene ends were 5 bases for V and 5 bases for J; bases not matched to a gene: 17. The CDR3 spans 18 residues. The CDR3 region is CASSPLPGLAIQGDTQYF. In nucleotides, the CDR3 is TGTGCCAGCAGCCCACTACCCGGACTAGCGATCCAGGGAGATACGCAGTATTTT. Complete variable domain (other parts from reference TRBV11-1 and TRBJ2-3): EAEVAQSPRYKITEKSQAVAFWCDPISGHATLYWYRQILGQGPELLVQFQDESVVDDSQLPKDRFSAERLKGVDSTLKIQPAELGDSAMYLCASSPLPGLAIQGDTQYFGPGTRLTVL.

V gene TRBV7-9 combines with J gene TRBJ2-7; 12 bases match TRBD2. The CDR3 loop spans 14 amino acids. J lost 3 bases, V lost 5 bases, and 2 bases had no gene match. CDR1 is SEHNR, CDR2 FQNEAQ, per germline (reference sequence). The DNA of the CDR3 is TGTGCCAGCAGCCCGGGACTAGCGGGCTACGAGCAGTACTTC. Translation gives CASSPGLAGYEQYF. Drawing the rest from reference TRBV7-9 and TRBJ2-7, the complete variable domain is DTGVSQNPRHKITKRGQNVTFRCDPISEHNRLYWYRQTLGQGPEFLTYFQNEAQLEKSRLLSDRFSAERPKGSFSTLEIQRTEQGDSAMYLCASSPGLAGYEQYFGPGTRLTVT.